A single sample is the source of the 18 T cell receptor beta chains below, sequenced in a study of glioma-infiltrating T cells. The iRepertoire nested amplicon-rescue multiplex PCR amplified TCR alpha and beta CDR3s from RNA. TCRdb fed the multiplex PCR reads into MiXCR, producing one record per CDR3 protein. The table shows more than 350,000 distinct CDR3 sequences, with less than 50% occurring only once. Sequenced material: glioma tissue, nonneoplastic brain tissue, or PBMCs (not recorded which). The receptors stem from a human donor with low-grade glioma or glioblastoma, undergoing nonglioma brain surgery, or in good health (not recorded which).

The V call is TRBV7-6, the J call TRBJ2-1; unclear D gene. Per germline, CDR1 SGHVS and CDR2 FNYEAQ. This CDR3 has 15 residues. Trimming pared 1 base from V and 1 base from J, leaving 8 bases between. This CDR3 reads CASSLVTASYNEQFF. CDR3 DNA: TGTGCCAGCAGCTTAGTAACAGCATCCTACAATGAGCAGTTCTTC.

Remarks on this clonotype: A much larger clone sits a single nucleotide away, making a read error possible. This rearrangement joins TRBV20-1 to TRBJ1-1; D not certain. The CDR3 loop spans 12 amino acids. V lost 2 bases and J lost 1, with 5 bases in between. The germline gives CDR1 DFQATT, CDR2 SNEGSKA (reference sequence). CDR3 amino acids: CSARLQNTEAFF. The CDR3 region has the DNA TGCAGTGCTAGATTGCAGAACACTGAAGCTTTCTTT.

The chain combines TRBV7-9 with TRBJ2-7, with 9 bases aligning to TRBD1. The CDR3 sequence is 15 residues long. Germline trimming cut 4 bases from V and 3 bases from J; bases unmatched to any gene: 7. Germline-derived CDR1 and CDR2 are SEHNR and FQNEAQ (reference sequence). The CDR3 sequence is CASSSPGQGFYEQYF. The CDR3 nucleotides are TGTGCCAGCAGCTCCCCGGGACAGGGCTTCTACGAGCAGTACTTC.

A note on this clonotype: A read error may explain this, as a much larger clone is one base away. The V call is TRBV6-2 or TRBV6-3, the J call TRBJ1-5, with D unresolved. The CDR3 extends over 16 amino acids. Germline assignment: CDR1 MNHEY and CDR2 SVGEGT. The germline V and J ends were trimmed by 1 base and 2 bases, with 12 bases remaining between them. The CDR3 loop is CASSYFEGTGNQPQHF. DNA for the CDR3: TGTGCCAGCAGTTACTTTGAGGGAACGGGCAATCAGCCCCAGCATTTT.

CDR3 in amino acids: CASRTGYGGNQPQHF. CDR3 DNA sequence: TGTGCCAGTAGGACAGGGTACGGGGGCAATCAGCCCCAGCATTTT. This chain joins TRBV19 and TRBJ1-5; 7 bases line up with TRBD1. CDR1 is LNHDA and CDR2 is SQIVND in the germline V gene (reference sequence). The CDR3 covers 15 residues. Trimming took 6 bases from V and 2 from J; bases not matched to a gene: 7.

The genes are TRBV18 and TRBJ2-7; TRBD2 aligns across 10 bases. Germline-derived CDR1 and CDR2 are KGHSH and LQKENI. The CDR3 loop spans 13 amino acids. V trimming: 3 bases; J trimming: 7 bases; junction bases outside the gene matches: 3. CDR3 sequence: CASSPGLADEQYF. The CDR3 DNA is TGTGCCAGCTCACCTGGACTAGCGGATGAGCAGTACTTC. The variable domain in full, with the rest retrieved from reference TRBV18 and TRBJ2-7, is NAGVMQNPRHLVRRRGQEARLRCSPMKGHSHVYWYRQLPEEGLKFMVYLQKENIIDESGMPKERFSAEFPKEGPSILRIQQVVRGDSAAYFCASSPGLADEQYFGPGTRLTVT.

The chain is built from TRBV14 and TRBJ2-2; D remains ambiguous. There are 13 residues in the CDR3. Trimming took 0 bases from V and 6 from J, leaving 5 bases between them. Germline V CDR1 and CDR2: SGHDN, FVKESK. The CDR3 coding sequence is TGTGCCAGCAGCCAAGATGGGGCCGGGGAGCTGTTTTTT. It specifies CASSQDGAGELFF.

As concerns this clonotype: The germline gene is not matched at one end of the junction; a read error may be the cause. V gene TRBV28 combines with J gene TRBJ2-3, with D tentatively TRBD2 (6 bases). The CDR3 totals 17 residues. CDR1 and CDR2 (germline): MDHEN, SYDVKM. The CDR3: CASRPAQVSGITDRQYF. The CDR3 DNA is TGTGCCAGCCGTCCCGCCCAGGTTAGCGGAATCACAGATAGGCAGTATTTT.

A remark on this clonotype: A much bigger clone sits one base away, suggesting this may be a read error. J is TRBJ2-1 and V is TRBV20-1; possibly TRBD1 for D (6 bases). Looked up from germline, CDR1 is DFQATT and CDR2 is SNEGSKA (reference sequence). Trimming took off 0 bases at V and 7 bases at J, with 16 bases between the two ends. The CDR3 has 15 amino acids. This CDR3 reads CSARDRVRGKNEQFF. CDR3 DNA: TGCAGTGCTAGAGATAGGGTCAGGGGCAAGAATGAGCAGTTCTTC.

The J gene is TRBJ2-3, the V gene TRBV5-4; possible D gene TRBD2, 6 bases. This CDR3 is built from 13 residues. Germline lookup yields CDR1 SGHNT and CDR2 YYREEE (reference sequence). V was shortened by 7 bases and J by 2 bases, with 11 bases between the two germline ends. This chain's CDR3 is CASETGDTDTQYF. DNA for the CDR3: TGTGCCAGCGAAACGGGGGACACAGATACGCAGTATTTT.

This clonotype was seen at least ten times. The V gene is TRBV6-1, the J gene TRBJ1-1; the D gene is possibly TRBD1 (6 bases). Germline V lookup: CDR1 MNHNS, CDR2 SASEGT. This CDR3 region has 15 residues. The V and J ends lost 1 base and 4 bases respectively, with 13 bases between them. CDR3 DNA sequence: TGTGCCAGCAGTGAAGATGGCAGGGGCTCCACTGAAGCTTTCTTT. The encoded protein is CASSEDGRGSTEAFF.

There are many counts of this clonotype. The V gene is TRBV6-1, the J gene TRBJ2-3; D remains ambiguous. Between the trimmed V and J ends, which lost 7 bases and 2 bases, there was a span of 13 bases. This CDR3 region has 14 residues. Germline V lookup: CDR1 MNHNS, CDR2 SASEGT. The CDR3 is CASTPTDPTDTQYF. The CDR3 nucleotides read TGTGCCAGCACCCCCACGGACCCCACAGATACGCAGTATTTT.

V is TRBV15 and J is TRBJ2-1; D is perhaps TRBD2 (6 bases). This CDR3 is built from 18 residues. Trimming removed 1 base from V and 0 bases from J, with 16 bases in between. CDR1 and CDR2 (germline): LNHNV, YYDKDF (reference sequence). The CDR3 DNA follows: TGTGCCACCAGCAGAGTAACGCGGGGCATTCGCTCCTACAATGAGCAGTTCTTC. This gives the protein CATSRVTRGIRSYNEQFF.

This clonotype occurred a few times. The chain uses TRBV20-1 and TRBJ2-1, with TRBD2 identical over 8 bases. This CDR3 has 15 residues. CDR1 is DFQATT, CDR2 SNEGSKA, per germline (reference sequence). The ends lost 1 base at V and 8 bases at J; junction bases unmatched: 10. CDR3 sequence reads: CSARVLGAGAHEQFF. The CDR3 DNA reads TGCAGTGCTAGAGTACTGGGAGCGGGAGCCCATGAGCAGTTCTTC.

This clonotype has a count of ten or more. This sequence joins TRBV6-1 and TRBJ2-1, with D unresolved. V lost 1 base, J lost 10 bases, and 5 bases lay in between. Germline lookup yields CDR1 MNHNS and CDR2 SASEGT. The CDR3 loop spans 11 amino acids. DNA for the CDR3: TGTGCCAGCAGTGAAGGGGGAGAGCAGTTCTTC. It codes for CASSEGGEQFF.

In its sample, this clonotype was seen many times. The rearrangement uses TRBV20-1 and TRBJ1-5; D is undetermined. V lost 5 bases and J lost 4, with 6 bases in between. The CDR3 is 11 residues long. CDR1 is DFQATT, CDR2 SNEGSKA, per germline (reference sequence). CDR3 sequence (DNA): TGCAGTGCTTATGGGAATCAGCCCCAGCATTTT. Translating gives CSAYGNQPQHF.

This clonotype was counted only a few times. V gene TRBV7-2 combines with J gene TRBJ1-4; D perhaps matches TRBD1 (6 bases). CDR1 and CDR2 (germline): SGHTA, FQGNSA. V lost 4 bases, J lost 1 base, and 10 bases lay in between. The CDR3 spans 15 residues. The CDR3 spells CASSSDRETNEKLFF. The CDR3 DNA follows: TGTGCCAGCAGCTCGGACAGAGAAACTAATGAAAAACTGTTTTTT. Using reference TRBV7-2 and TRBJ1-4 for the parts outside the CDR3, the full variable domain is GAGVSQSPSNKVTEKGKDVELRCDPISGHTALYWYRQSLGQGLEFLIYFQGNSAPDKSGLPSDRFSAERTGGSVSTLTIQRTQQEDSAVYLCASSSDRETNEKLFFGSGTQLSVL.

The rearrangement links TRBV4-1 to TRBJ2-6, with 12 nucleotides matching TRBD2. The CDR3 spans 17 residues. Trimming removed 8 bases from V and 5 bases from J; junction bases left unmatched: 10. Germline assignment: CDR1 MGHRA and CDR2 YSYEKL. As DNA, the CDR3 is TGCGCCAGCGGGATGACTAGCGGGAGTTCTAGGGCCAACGTCCTGACTTTC. Amino acids: CASGMTSGSSRANVLTF.